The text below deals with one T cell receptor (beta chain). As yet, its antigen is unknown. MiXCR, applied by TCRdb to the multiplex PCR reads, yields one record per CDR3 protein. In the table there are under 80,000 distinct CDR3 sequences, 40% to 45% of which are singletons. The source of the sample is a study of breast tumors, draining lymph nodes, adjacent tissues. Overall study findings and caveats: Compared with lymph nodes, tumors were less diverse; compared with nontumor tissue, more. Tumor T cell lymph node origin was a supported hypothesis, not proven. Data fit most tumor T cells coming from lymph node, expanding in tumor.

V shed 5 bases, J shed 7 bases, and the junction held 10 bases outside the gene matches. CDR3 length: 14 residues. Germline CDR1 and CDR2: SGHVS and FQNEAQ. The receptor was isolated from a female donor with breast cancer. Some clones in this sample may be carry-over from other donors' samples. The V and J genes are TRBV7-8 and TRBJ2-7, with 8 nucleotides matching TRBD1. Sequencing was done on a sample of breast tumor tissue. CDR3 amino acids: CASSPRDRIGEQYF. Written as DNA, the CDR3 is TGTGCCAGCAGCCCCCGGGACAGGATTGGGGAGCAGTACTTC. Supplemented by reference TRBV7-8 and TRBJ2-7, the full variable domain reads GAGVSQSPRYKVAKRGQDVALRCDPISGHVSLFWYQQALGQGPEFLTYFQNEAQLDKSGLPSDRFFAERPEGSVSTLKIQRTQQEDSAVYLCASSPRDRIGEQYFGPGTRLTVT.